This paragraph reports one T cell receptor (beta chain). The data originate from a study of cytomegalovirus exposure and HLA in healthy donors. Using immunoSEQ multiplex PCR, the repertoire was profiled, and TCRdb retains in-frame clones only, with some absent. Counted here are 190,000 or so clones, roughly four fifths occurring once; the ten biggest clones make up roughly 2.8%. Germline assignment: CDR1 MNHEY and CDR2 SVGAGI. The germline V and J ends were trimmed by 7 bases and 2 bases, with 15 bases remaining between them. This CDR3 is built from 14 residues. The source of this sequence is a young woman in good health and CMV-seropositive. Source material: PBMCs. V gene TRBV6-5 combines with J gene TRBJ2-7, with TRBD2 as a possible D gene (7 bases). CDR3 amino acids: CASMKRGAPYEQYF. CDR3 coding DNA: TGTGCCAGCATGAAACGGGGGGCCCCCTACGAGCAGTACTTC.